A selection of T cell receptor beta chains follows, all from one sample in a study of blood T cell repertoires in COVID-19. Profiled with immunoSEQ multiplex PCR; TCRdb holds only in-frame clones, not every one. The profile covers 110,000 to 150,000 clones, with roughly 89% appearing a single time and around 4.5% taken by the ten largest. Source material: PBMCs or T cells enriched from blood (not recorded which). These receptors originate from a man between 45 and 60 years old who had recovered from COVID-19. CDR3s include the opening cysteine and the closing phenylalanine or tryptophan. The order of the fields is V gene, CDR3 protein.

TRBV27	CASSGLSKETQYF
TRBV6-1	CASSDPAGTNYGYTF
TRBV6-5	CASSLGQGSGQPQHF
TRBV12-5	CASGTGQAYQETQYF
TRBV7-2	CASSLGLSNEKLFF
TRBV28	CASSLYRVSPLHF
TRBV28	CASSLPLGGETTGELFF
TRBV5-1	CASSVATGKNIQYF
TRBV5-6	CASSSKGQGYYGYTF
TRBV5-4	CASSRQGSSSPLHF
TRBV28	CASSLLPLAGRTDTQYF
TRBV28	CASSGTVGNQPQHF
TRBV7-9	CASSLGSYNEQFF
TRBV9	CASSVGGGVYNEQFF
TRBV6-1	CASAESNQPQHF
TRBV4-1	CASSQDLRDFYGYTF
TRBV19	CASSIGAGAQNTQYF
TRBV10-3	CAVGQAGELFF
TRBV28	CASRILRGGLPQHF
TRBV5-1	CASSIDPGTVYGYTF
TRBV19	CASSIYPGQGLDEQYF
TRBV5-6	CASSRDSPPLHF
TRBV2	CASSEYRVDGYTF
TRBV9	CASSVALGRDTQYF
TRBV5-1	CASSRFAGEETQYF
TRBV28	CASKGGGHLANTGELFF
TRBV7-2	CASSPSPGETQYF
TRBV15	CATSRDPDTEAFF
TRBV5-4	CASSLGASGRATDTQYF
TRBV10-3	CATRTGYNPLHF
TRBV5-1	CASSLEGQYNEQFF
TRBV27	CASSSPDRLNYGYTF
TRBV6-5	CASSYEGGNKNSPLHF
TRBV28	CATRVRERNIQYF
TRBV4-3	CASSRGTDYTGELFF
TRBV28	CASGYRGGYTF
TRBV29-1	CSVAHRNTGELFF
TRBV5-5	CASRWTSGQGGNGYTF
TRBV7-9	CASTLRAGPYEQYF
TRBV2	CASSGEGGGYTF
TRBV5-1	CASSKSRTGGMNGYTF
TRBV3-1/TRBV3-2	CASSPFDRGDTEQYF
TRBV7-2	CASSFSVGGYTF
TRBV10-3	CAISLQATYEQYF
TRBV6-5	CASRESSRKTQYF
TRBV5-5	CASSRFWTANTGELFF
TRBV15	CATSSMKSGPQPQHF
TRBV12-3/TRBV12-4	CASSRGYNYGYTF
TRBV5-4	CASSKRDRPNTEAFF
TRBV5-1	CASSSTGAYNSPLHF
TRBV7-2	CASSQSTGRNYGYTF
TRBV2	CASMAGDNEQFF
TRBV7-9	CASSLTGVGAEAFF
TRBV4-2	CASSQGQGADGYTF
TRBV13	CASSTLGTSGPVQFF
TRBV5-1	CASSSIPAGGISSYEQYF
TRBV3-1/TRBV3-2	CASSPLPGGTEAFF
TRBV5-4	CASSLLGGTEAFF
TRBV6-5	CASRKPGQGSSPLHF